Listed below are T cell receptor beta chains from one sample, sequenced in a study of tumor-infiltrating lymphocytes in primary liver carcinoma. TCRdb itself ran the multiplex PCR reads through MiXCR, one entry per CDR3 protein. Among hundreds of thousands of distinct CDR3 sequences, less than 75% were seen once, and the ten largest hold about 8.4%. The sample taken for sequencing was peripheral blood. The source is a man in his forties with primary liver carcinoma and hepatitis B virus infection. CDR3s include the opening cysteine and the closing phenylalanine or tryptophan. Fields, in order: CDR3 length, J gene, D gene, clone size, V gene, CDR3 protein, CDR3 DNA. A D gene is named only where the DNA matches it firmly. Clone sizes are given selectively: once, few, many, or a class where the clone is expanded.

11	TRBJ2-7	.	.	TRBV14	CAGSQASEQYF	TGTGCCGGCAGCCAAGCCTCCGAGCAGTACTTC
14	TRBJ2-5	.	.	TRBV7-3	CASSPDQYQETQYF	TGTGCCAGCAGCCCTGACCAGTACCAAGAGACCCAGTACTTC
14	TRBJ2-3	.	.	TRBV6-2/TRBV6-3	CASSYVTSTDTQYF	TGTGCCAGCAGTTACGTCACATCCACAGATACGCAGTATTTT
16	TRBJ1-1	.	few	TRBV5-1	CASSFLGQGTNTEAFF	TGCGCCAGCAGCTTTTTAGGCCAGGGGACGAACACTGAAGCTTTCTTT
13	TRBJ2-7	TRBD1	many	TRBV10-2	CASRRQGLYEQYF	TGCGCCAGCAGAAGACAGGGTTTGTACGAGCAGTACTTC
12	TRBJ2-1	.	once	TRBV11-3	CASSIDNRGQFF	TGTGCCAGCAGCATAGATAATCGGGGACAGTTCTTC
15	TRBJ2-7	.	.	TRBV11-1	CASSRTRDFRYEQYF	TGTGCCAGCAGCCGTACTCGGGACTTCCGCTACGAGCAGTACTTC
14	TRBJ1-6	.	many	TRBV12-3/TRBV12-4	CASSLGDGHSPLHF	TGTGCCAGCAGTTTGGGGGATGGACATTCACCCCTCCACTTT
16	TRBJ2-3	.	many	TRBV6-1	CASTKASVRTLDTQYF	TGTGCCAGCACCAAGGCTAGCGTCAGAACGTTGGATACGCAGTATTTT
16	TRBJ2-7	.	.	TRBV5-1	CASSTSGTTGMYEQYF	TGCGCCAGCAGCACCTCCGGGACCACAGGCATGTACGAGCAGTACTTC
13	TRBJ2-3	.	many	TRBV29-1	CSVTHLATDTQYF	TGCAGCGTTACTCATTTGGCCACAGATACGCAGTATTTT
13	TRBJ1-6	.	.	TRBV11-1	CTSSRTLISPLHF	TGTACCAGCAGTCGGACACTGATTTCACCCCTCCACTTT
16	TRBJ2-7	.	.	TRBV5-1	CASSSLGKTLTNEQYF	TGCGCCAGCAGCTCCCTAGGGAAAACTCTAACTAATGAGCAGTACTTC
15	TRBJ2-2	.	.	TRBV4-1	CASSLADANTGELFF	TGCGCCAGCAGCCTAGCTGACGCGAACACCGGGGAGCTGTTTTTT
16	TRBJ2-7	TRBD1	.	TRBV11-1	CASSDRTGVVAYEQYF	TGTGCCAGCAGCGATCGGACAGGTGTGGTTGCCTACGAACAGTACTTC
13	TRBJ2-7	TRBD1	.	TRBV28	CASRSGQAYEQYF	TGTGCCAGCAGGTCGGGACAGGCGTACGAGCAGTACTTC
16	TRBJ1-2	.	many	TRBV6-1	CASNDRTQGINYGYTF	TGTGCCAGCAACGATCGGACTCAGGGCATCAACTATGGCTACACCTTC
13	TRBJ2-5	.	.	TRBV5-5	CASSFEHVETQYF	TGTGCCAGCAGCTTTGAGCACGTCGAGACCCAGTACTTC
14	TRBJ1-1	.	.	TRBV5-1	CASSLMRLNTEAFF	TGCGCCAGCAGCTTGATGAGATTGAACACTGAAGCTTTCTTT
12	TRBJ1-1	.	many	TRBV11-1	CASSHDSVRAFF	TGTGCCAGCAGCCATGATAGTGTAAGAGCTTTCTTT
18	TRBJ2-2	.	.	TRBV4-1	CASSQDPHRKSNTGELFF	TGCGCCAGTAGCCAAGATCCTCACAGAAAGTCGAACACCGGGGAGCTGTTTTTT
14	TRBJ2-7	TRBD2	once	TRBV10-3	CAISSGLTSYEQYF	TGTGCCATCAGTTCGGGACTAACTTCTTACGAGCAGTACTTC
15	TRBJ2-1	.	.	TRBV29-1	CSAQGFKGSYNEQFF	TGCAGCGCCCAGGGATTTAAGGGTTCCTACAATGAGCAGTTCTTC
15	TRBJ1-6	TRBD1	many	TRBV6-5	CASSSGTGNNSPLHF	TGTGCCAGCAGCTCCGGGACAGGGAACAATTCACCCCTCCACTTT
13	TRBJ1-5	.	.	TRBV11-2	CTSSLRGNQPQHF	TGTACCAGCAGCTTAAGGGGCAATCAGCCCCAGCATTTT
16	TRBJ2-7	.	.	TRBV11-2	CASSLSGVLPYNEQYF	TGTGCCAGCAGCTTAAGCGGAGTCTTGCCTTACAATGAGCAGTACTTC
17	TRBJ2-3	.	.	TRBV6-1	CTSSEREVAEITDTQYF	TGTACCAGCAGTGAACGGGAAGTAGCGGAGATCACAGATACGCAGTATTTT
17	TRBJ2-3	TRBD1	.	TRBV6-5	CASSYRRTGGGTDTHYF	TGTGCCAGCAGTTACCGCCGGACAGGAGGAGGCACAGATACGCACTATTTT
16	TRBJ2-1	TRBD2	.	TRBV11-1	CASSSLRESTYNEQFF	TGTGCCAGCAGCTCCCTGCGGGAGAGCACTTACAATGAGCAGTTCTTC
13	TRBJ2-3	.	.	TRBV20-1	CSARWSSTDTQYF	TGCAGTGCTAGATGGAGTAGCACAGATACGCAGTATTTT
11	TRBJ2-1	TRBD1	many	TRBV6-2/TRBV6-3	CATGGQGEQFF	TGTGCCACAGGAGGACAGGGTGAGCAGTTCTTC
13	TRBJ2-1	.	.	TRBV12-3/TRBV12-4	CASTKWESGEQFF	TGTGCCAGCACCAAGTGGGAGAGTGGTGAGCAGTTCTTC
16	TRBJ2-2	TRBD1	once	TRBV24-1	CATSDPGQGFSGELFF	TGTGCCACCAGTGATCCGGGACAGGGATTCTCCGGGGAGCTGTTTTTT